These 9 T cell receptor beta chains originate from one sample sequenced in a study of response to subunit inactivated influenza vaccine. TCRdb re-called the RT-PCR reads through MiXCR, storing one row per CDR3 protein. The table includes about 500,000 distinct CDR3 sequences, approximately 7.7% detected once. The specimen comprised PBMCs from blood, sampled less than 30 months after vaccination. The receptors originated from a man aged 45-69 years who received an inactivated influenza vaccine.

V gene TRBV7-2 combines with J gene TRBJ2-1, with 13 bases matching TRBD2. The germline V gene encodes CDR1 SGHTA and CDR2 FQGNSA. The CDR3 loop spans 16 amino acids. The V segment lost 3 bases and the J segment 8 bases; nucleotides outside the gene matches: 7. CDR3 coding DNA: TGTGCCAGCAGCTTGGCTACTAGCGGGGGGGCTCATGAGCAGTTCTTC. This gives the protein CASSLATSGGAHEQFF.

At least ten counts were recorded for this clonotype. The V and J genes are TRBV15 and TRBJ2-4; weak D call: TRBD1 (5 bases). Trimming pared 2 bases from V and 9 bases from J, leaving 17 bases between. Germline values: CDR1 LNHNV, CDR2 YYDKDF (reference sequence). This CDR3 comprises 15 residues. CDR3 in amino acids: CATSRRSDNRPIQYF. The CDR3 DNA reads TGTGCCACCAGCAGACGATCGGACAACCGGCCCATTCAGTACTTC.

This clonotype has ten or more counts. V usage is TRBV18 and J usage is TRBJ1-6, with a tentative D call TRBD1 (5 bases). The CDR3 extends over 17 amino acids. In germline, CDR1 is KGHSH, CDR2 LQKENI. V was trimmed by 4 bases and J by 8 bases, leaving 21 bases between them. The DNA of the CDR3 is TGTGCCAGCTCACGTATGGCAGGGAGTTTGTCGGATTCACCCCTCCACTTT. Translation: CASSRMAGSLSDSPLHF.

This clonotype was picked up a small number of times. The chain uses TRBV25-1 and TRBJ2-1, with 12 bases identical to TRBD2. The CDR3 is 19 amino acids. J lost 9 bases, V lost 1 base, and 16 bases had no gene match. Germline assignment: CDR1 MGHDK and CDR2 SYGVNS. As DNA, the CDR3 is TGTGCCAGCAGTGAATCTTGGGTGCGACTAGCGGGAGTGGGGGGTGAGCAGTTCTTC. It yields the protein CASSESWVRLAGVGGEQFF. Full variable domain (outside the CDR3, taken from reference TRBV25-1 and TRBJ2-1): EADIYQTPRYLVIGTGKKITLECSQTMGHDKMYWYQQDPGMELHLIHYSYGVNSTEKGDLSSESTVSRIRTEHFPLTLESARPSHTSQYLCASSESWVRLAGVGGEQFFGPGTRLTVL.

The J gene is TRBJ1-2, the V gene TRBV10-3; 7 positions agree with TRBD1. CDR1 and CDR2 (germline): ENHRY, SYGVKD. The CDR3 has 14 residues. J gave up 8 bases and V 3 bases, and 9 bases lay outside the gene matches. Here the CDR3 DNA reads TGTGCCATCAGTGATCCCGGACAGGAATGGGGCTACACCTTC. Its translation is CAISDPGQEWGYTF.

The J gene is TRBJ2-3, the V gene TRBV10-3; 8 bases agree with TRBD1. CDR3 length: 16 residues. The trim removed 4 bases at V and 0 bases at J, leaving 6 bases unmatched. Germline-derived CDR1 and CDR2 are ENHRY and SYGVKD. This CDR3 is CAISVRQGISTDTQYF. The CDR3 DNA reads TGTGCCATCAGTGTAAGACAGGGGATTAGCACAGATACGCAGTATTTT.

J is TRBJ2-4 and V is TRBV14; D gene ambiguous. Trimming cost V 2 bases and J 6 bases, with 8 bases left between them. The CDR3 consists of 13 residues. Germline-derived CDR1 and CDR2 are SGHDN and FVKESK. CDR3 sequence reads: CASSQTRLNIQYF. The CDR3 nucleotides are TGTGCCAGCAGCCAAACTCGCTTAAACATTCAGTACTTC.

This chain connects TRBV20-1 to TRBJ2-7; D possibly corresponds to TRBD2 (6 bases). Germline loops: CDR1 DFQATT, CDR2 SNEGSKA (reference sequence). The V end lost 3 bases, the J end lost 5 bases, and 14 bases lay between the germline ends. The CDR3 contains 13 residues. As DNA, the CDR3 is TGCAGTGCTAGCAGCGGAGCGGGCCACGAGCAGTACTTC. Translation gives CSASSGAGHEQYF.

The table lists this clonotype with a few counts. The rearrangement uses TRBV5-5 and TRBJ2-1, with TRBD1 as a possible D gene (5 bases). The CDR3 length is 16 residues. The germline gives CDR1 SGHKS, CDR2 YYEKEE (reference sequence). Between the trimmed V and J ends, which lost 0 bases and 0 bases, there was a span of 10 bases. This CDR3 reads CASSLAWGLSYNEQFF. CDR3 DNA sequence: TGTGCCAGCAGCTTGGCTTGGGGCCTCTCCTACAATGAGCAGTTCTTC.